These 28 T cell receptor beta chains came from one sample sequenced in a study of blood T cell repertoires in COVID-19. Data came from immunoSEQ multiplex PCR; TCRdb stores just in-frame clones and leaves some out. This table holds 35,000 to 55,000 clones, roughly 71% found once. The sample comprised peripheral blood. The receptors were sampled from a man aged 80 or over with acute or convalescent COVID-19.

This chain links TRBV5-8 with TRBJ2-1; a weak D match, TRBD2 (5 bases). Between the trimmed V and J ends, which lost 2 bases and 0 bases, there was a span of 9 bases. The CDR3 is made up of 15 amino acids. Germline CDR1 SGHTS, CDR2 YDEGEE. The CDR3 spells CASSFGVSSYNEQFF. The CDR3 coding sequence is TGTGCCAGCAGCTTCGGGGTAAGCTCCTACAATGAGCAGTTCTTC.

In regard to this clone: Other DNA sequences in the sample encode the same CDR3. V and J are TRBV7-9 and TRBJ1-2, with a possible D match to TRBD1 (5 bases). V was cut by 2 bases and J by 3 bases, with 13 bases left in between. The germline CDR1 and CDR2 sequences are SEHNR and FQNEAQ (reference sequence). The CDR3 is 15 residues long. The CDR3 protein is CASSLRQGLHYGYTF. The CDR3 nucleotides are TGTGCCAGCAGCTTACGGCAGGGACTCCACTATGGCTACACCTTC.

The chain recombines TRBV6-6 with TRBJ1-5, with TRBD1 matching over 8 bases. The junction had 4 bases not matched to a gene; V was cut back by 6 bases and J by 0 bases. This CDR3 has 15 residues. Per the germline V gene, CDR1 is MNHNY and CDR2 is SVGAGI (reference sequence). For the CDR3, the DNA is TGTGCCAGCAGGTTACAGGGGGATAGCAATCAGCCCCAGCATTTT. Translating it yields CASRLQGDSNQPQHF.

V and J are TRBV4-3 and TRBJ1-3; D possibly corresponds to TRBD1 (5 bases). The germline V gene has CDR1 LGHNA and CDR2 YSLEER. This CDR3 has 17 amino acids. V lost 0 bases to trimming and J lost 6 bases, with 18 bases between them. The CDR3 sequence is CASSQDLGQENANTIYF. The CDR3 nucleotides are TGCGCCAGCAGCCAAGATCTGGGGCAGGAAAATGCAAACACCATATATTTT.

On this clone: At one boundary the junction diverges from the germline segment, which might be a read error. The chain uses TRBV7-7 and TRBJ2-1; 12 bases map to TRBD2. There are 15 residues in the CDR3. CDR1 and CDR2 (germline): SSHAT, FNYEAQ (reference sequence). CDR3 protein: CASSQTSGGNSEQFF. CDR3 bases: TGTGCTAGCAGCCAGACTAGCGGGGGCAACAGTGAGCAGTTCTTC.

V gene TRBV2 combines with J gene TRBJ1-1; TRBD1 matches at 7 bases. Losses at the gene ends were 8 bases for V and 4 bases for J; bases not matched to a gene: 10. Germline V lookup: CDR1 SNHLY, CDR2 FYNNEI. The CDR3 has 14 residues. CDR3 sequence: CASGSTGVGTEAFF. CDR3 DNA sequence: TGTGCCAGCGGATCCACAGGGGTTGGCACTGAAGCTTTCTTT.

The rearrangement links TRBV18 to TRBJ2-2; D gene uncertain. V was clipped by 4 bases and J by 3 bases, with 21 bases between them. The CDR3 length is 18 residues. Germline V lookup: CDR1 KGHSH, CDR2 LQKENI. The CDR3 DNA reads TGTGCCAGCTCACTTAATCCCCTGACACGAACTTACACCGGGGAGCTGTTTTTT. This sequence encodes CASSLNPLTRTYTGELFF. Variable domain in full (rest from reference TRBV18 and TRBJ2-2): NAGVMQNPRHLVRRRGQEARLRCSPMKGHSHVYWYRQLPEEGLKFMVYLQKENIIDESGMPKERFSAEFPKEGPSILRIQQVVRGDSAAYFCASSLNPLTRTYTGELFFGEGSRLTVL.

The DNA of the CDR3 is TGTGCCAGCAGTCCGTTCCAGATGATGAACACTGAAGCTTTCTTT. This sequence encodes CASSPFQMMNTEAFF. This chain uses TRBV28 with TRBJ1-1, with D uncertain. CDR3 length: 15 residues. V lost 5 bases and J 0 bases, leaving 13 bases between the germline ends. Germline lookup yields CDR1 MDHEN and CDR2 SYDVKM.

This clone appeared a few times. This chain joins TRBV3-1 (or the pseudogene TRBV3-2) and TRBJ1-5; TRBD1 matches 9 bases. CDR3 size: 16 residues. Germline CDR1 LGHDT, CDR2 YNNKEL (reference sequence). V lost 2 bases and J lost 3; bases outside the gene matches: 5. The CDR3 DNA reads as TGTGCCAGCAGCCAAACGGGACAGGGCCTCAATCAGCCCCAGCATTTT. Protein product: CASSQTGQGLNQPQHF.

This chain uses TRBV9 with TRBJ1-2; a weak D match, TRBD1 (6 bases). This CDR3 comprises 15 residues. V was clipped by 4 bases and J by 0 bases, with 13 bases between them. CDR1 and CDR2 from the germline V gene are SGDLS and YYNGEE. The CDR3 nucleotides read TGTGCCAGCAGCAACCGACAGGATGCTAACTATGGCTACACCTTC. Amino acid sequence: CASSNRQDANYGYTF.

This chain links TRBV5-4 with TRBJ2-2; D may be TRBD1 (6 bases). From germline, CDR1 is SGHNT and CDR2 YYREEE (reference sequence). Trimming took off 3 bases at V and 1 base at J, with 10 bases between the two ends. The CDR3 covers 15 residues. In DNA, the CDR3 is TGTGCCAGCAGCTCAGCAGGGGTGAACACCGGGGAGCTGTTTTTT. It translates to CASSSAGVNTGELFF.

This clone has a handful of counts. This rearrangement joins TRBV27 to TRBJ1-6; D not certain. The germline V gene encodes CDR1 MNHEY and CDR2 SMNVEV (reference sequence). The V end lost 4 bases, the J end lost 5 bases, and 24 bases lay between the germline ends. The CDR3 loop spans 19 amino acids. CDR3 coding DNA: TGTGCCAGCAGTTCAGCGGATGGCAGTTACGGAACACATAATTCACCCCTCCACTTT. It encodes CASSSADGSYGTHNSPLHF.

This chain joins TRBV18 and TRBJ2-1; 9 bases agree with TRBD1. Germline V lookup: CDR1 KGHSH, CDR2 LQKENI. The CDR3 is 22 residues long. The junction had 23 bases not matched to a gene; V was cut back by 1 base and J by 4 bases. CDR3 nucleotides: TGTGCCAGCTCACCACGGACACCCATCGCCGGGACAGGGTACAGGGATTACAATGAGCAGTTCTTC. It translates to CASSPRTPIAGTGYRDYNEQFF.

This rearrangement joins TRBV5-5 to TRBJ1-5; D is perhaps TRBD1 (5 bases). V lost 6 bases, J lost 1 base, and 14 bases lay in between. The CDR3 has 15 residues. Germline CDR1 reads SGHKS; CDR2 reads YYEKEE (reference sequence). As DNA, the CDR3 is TGTGCCAGCACCCCGATGGGGGGAAGCAATCAGCCCCAGCATTTT. Translated: CASTPMGGSNQPQHF.

The chain uses TRBV21-1 and TRBJ2-1; the table's D call, TRBD2, was not checked against the DNA. TRBV21-1 is an annotated pseudogene. CDR3 length equals 16 residues. CDR3 loop: CASSKIGGSSYNEQFF. The CDR3 region has the DNA TGTGCCAGCAGCAAAATCGGGGGGAGCTCCTACAATGAGCAGTTCTTC.

The V gene is TRBV5-1, the J gene TRBJ2-5, with 10 bases lining up with TRBD1. Germline values: CDR1 SGHRS, CDR2 YFSETQ. The CDR3 length is 16 residues. V dropped 1 base and J dropped 4; count of bases not matched to a gene: 7. The CDR3 spells CASSLTYGQGGETQYF. Here the CDR3 DNA reads TGCGCCAGCAGCTTGACCTACGGACAGGGGGGAGAGACCCAGTACTTC.

Comments on this clone: This may be a read error: a much more frequent sequence differs by one nucleotide. The gene calls are TRBV10-1 and TRBJ2-7; 8 bases align to TRBD1. Per germline, CDR1 WNHNN and CDR2 SYGVQD (reference sequence). V gave up 6 bases and J gave up 1 base; unmatched junction bases: 8. CDR3 length: 15 amino acids. The CDR3 coding sequence is TGCGCCAGCAGCAAGGACAGGGAGCTTTCCTACGAGCAGTACTTC. Protein sequence: CASSKDRELSYEQYF.

This clone was found a few times. This chain links TRBV6-1 with TRBJ2-1; 7 bases agree with TRBD2. The CDR3 loop spans 14 amino acids. V shed 3 bases and J 7 bases; nucleotides not matched to a gene: 6. Looked up from germline, CDR1 is MNHNS and CDR2 is SASEGT. The CDR3 DNA reads as TGTGCCAGCAGTGAGGGGGGGGAGGGGAATGAGCAGTTCTTC. Amino acids: CASSEGGEGNEQFF.

The rearrangement links TRBV5-1 to TRBJ2-1, with D maybe TRBD2 (6 bases). Trimming removed 4 bases from V and 7 bases from J, with 18 bases in between. Per the germline V gene, CDR1 is SGHRS and CDR2 is YFSETQ. The CDR3 has 15 residues. The CDR3 spells CASSPVGGFRNEQFF. CDR3 in DNA: TGCGCCAGCAGCCCAGTTGGGGGGTTCCGGAATGAGCAGTTCTTC.

The genes are TRBV14 and TRBJ2-7, with D possibly matching TRBD2 (7 bases). Germline CDR1 SGHDN, CDR2 FVKESK. The length of the CDR3 is 16 residues. With 5 bases removed from V and 4 bases from J, the gap between germline ends came to 21 bases. CDR3 residues: CASSEGGGAWGYEQYF. As DNA, the CDR3 is TGTGCCAGCAGCGAGGGCGGGGGCGCGTGGGGGTACGAGCAGTACTTC.

This clone was recorded at least ten times. Written as DNA, the CDR3 is TGTGCCAGCAGCCCGCCAGGGGCAGATACGCAGTATTTT. It codes for CASSPPGADTQYF. The rearrangement links TRBV5-8 to TRBJ2-3; tentatively, D is TRBD1 (6 bases). This CDR3 comprises 13 residues. The germline V and J ends were trimmed by 4 bases and 4 bases, with 10 bases remaining between them. From germline, CDR1 is SGHTS and CDR2 YDEGEE.

The chain links TRBV4-1 to TRBJ1-5; TRBD1 matches at 7 bases. V shed 2 bases and J 3 bases; nucleotides not matched to a gene: 13. From germline, CDR1 is MGHRA and CDR2 YSYEKL. This CDR3 is built from 18 residues. CDR3 in amino acids: CASSQYEGAEGHNQPQHF. CDR3 bases: TGCGCCAGCAGCCAATATGAGGGGGCAGAGGGTCACAATCAGCCCCAGCATTTT.

The chain uses TRBV10-3 and TRBJ2-7; 9 nucleotides agree with TRBD1. The CDR3 is 13 residues long. Trimming took 6 bases from V and 2 from J; bases not matched to a gene: 2. Germline V gene data show CDR1 as ENHRY and CDR2 as SYGVKD. The CDR3 protein is CAISRDRAYEQYF. The CDR3 region has the DNA TGTGCCATCAGCCGGGACAGGGCCTACGAGCAGTACTTC.

Comment on this clone: A much larger clone lies a single base off, so this may be a read error. The chain combines TRBV3-1 (or the pseudogene TRBV3-2) with TRBJ1-2; TRBD1 is a possible D gene (6 bases). Trimming stripped 3 bases from V and 6 bases from J, with 14 bases between. Germline assignment: CDR1 LGHDT and CDR2 YNNKEL (reference sequence). CDR3 size: 14 residues. This CDR3 reads CASSHRGRGNGYTF. For the CDR3, the DNA is TGTGCCAGCAGCCATAGGGGCAGGGGCAATGGCTACACCTTC.

This chain uses TRBV11-3 with TRBJ1-2, with a weak D call TRBD1 (6 bases). The CDR3 is 16 amino acids. The V end lost 5 bases, the J end lost 2 bases, and 18 bases lay between the germline ends. CDR1 SGHNT and CDR2 YENEEA come from the germline V gene. The CDR3 coding sequence is TGTGCCAGCAGCCCCATCCGCAGGGGAACCAACTATGGCTACACCTTC. This sequence encodes CASSPIRRGTNYGYTF.

This chain uses TRBV14 with TRBJ2-3, with 14 bases aligning to TRBD2. The CDR3 sequence is 16 residues long. In germline, CDR1 is SGHDN, CDR2 FVKESK. After removal of 5 bases from V and 6 bases from J, the junction contained 7 bases not matched to a gene. CDR3 nucleotides: TGTGCCAGCAGCGCGGGACTAGCGGGGGCCGGGGATACGCAGTATTTT. Translated, it gives CASSAGLAGAGDTQYF.

The V call is TRBV6-5, the J call TRBJ1-5; D unresolved. The germline CDR1 and CDR2 sequences are MNHEY and SVGAGI. V shed 0 bases and J shed 1 base, with 7 bases lying between them. The CDR3 spans 15 residues. The CDR3 DNA sequence: TGTGCCAGCAGTTACTCGTATGGCAGCAATCAGCCCCAGCATTTT. It codes for CASSYSYGSNQPQHF.

V and J are TRBV28 and TRBJ2-5, with D maybe TRBD2 (6 bases). This CDR3 spans 15 amino acids. Trimming took 5 bases from V and 0 from J, leaving 13 bases between them. Germline lookup yields CDR1 MDHEN and CDR2 SYDVKM. The CDR3 DNA follows: TGTGCCAGCAGTCCCTCCTGGGGGGACCAAGAGACCCAGTACTTC. This encodes CASSPSWGDQETQYF.